This passage covers 19 T cell receptor beta chains from one sample sequenced in a study of early T cells in non-severe SARS-CoV-2 infection. TCRdb itself ran the 5' RACE reads through MiXCR, one entry per CDR3 protein. The data contain around 70,000 distinct CDR3 sequences, 9.5% to 13% of them singletons. Source material: whole blood. These receptors originate from an adult who was a healthcare worker with PCR-confirmed SARS-CoV-2 infection or an uninfected control (not recorded which).

The chain recombines TRBV12-3 or TRBV12-4 with TRBJ2-7; the match to TRBD1 covers 9 bases. The CDR3 covers 14 residues. The junction had 5 bases not matched to a gene; V was cut back by 5 bases and J by 3 bases. As DNA, the CDR3 is TGTGCCAGCAGTGGTCTGGGACAGGGCTACGAGCAGTACTTC. This sequence encodes CASSGLGQGYEQYF.

There are many counts of this clonotype. V usage is TRBV28 and J usage is TRBJ2-3, with D possibly TRBD2 on 5 matching bases. Germline values: CDR1 MDHEN, CDR2 SYDVKM. The germline V and J ends were trimmed by 8 bases and 0 bases, with 18 bases remaining between them. CDR3 length: 16 amino acids. The CDR3 region is CASGYPTAGSTDTQYF. CDR3 nucleotide sequence: TGTGCCAGCGGATACCCCACCGCGGGTAGCACAGATACGCAGTATTTT.

The V and J genes are TRBV5-6 and TRBJ1-2, with a tentative D call TRBD1 (6 bases). CDR3 size: 12 residues. The V gene's germline CDR1 is SGHDT and CDR2 YYEEEE. The V end lost 6 bases, the J end lost 8 bases, and 14 bases lay between the germline ends. CDR3 sequence reads: CASTLGGPGYTF. CDR3 DNA sequence: TGTGCCAGCACCCTTGGGGGCCCGGGCTACACCTTC. The full variable domain, in which reference TRBV5-6 and TRBJ1-2 provide the parts outside the CDR3, is DAGVTQSPTHLIKTRGQQVTLRCSPKSGHDTVSWYQQALGQGPQFIFQYYEEEERQRGNFPDRFSGHQFPNYSSELNVNALLLGDSALYLCASTLGGPGYTFGSGTRLTVV.

This clonotype came up a few times. The J gene is TRBJ1-2, the V gene TRBV28, with D possibly matching TRBD1 (6 bases). V was trimmed by 3 bases and J by 6 bases, leaving 14 bases between them. The CDR3 is 14 residues long. Germline assignment: CDR1 MDHEN and CDR2 SYDVKM. CDR3 sequence reads: CASSFQRGGDGYTF. CDR3 nucleotides: TGTGCCAGCAGTTTCCAGCGTGGGGGCGATGGCTACACCTTC.

This clonotype was counted a few times. The chain carries TRBV29-1 and TRBJ1-1; 7 nucleotides line up with TRBD1. Germline CDR1 is SQVTM and CDR2 is ANQGSEA. V shed 7 bases, J shed 3 bases, and the junction held 8 bases outside the gene matches. This CDR3 has 13 residues. The CDR3 nucleotides read TGCAGCGCCGGGAGACAGGGCCACACTGAAGCTTTCTTT. Amino acid sequence: CSAGRQGHTEAFF.

The V call is TRBV20-1, the J call TRBJ2-7, with 8 bases matching TRBD1. V was clipped by 6 bases and J by 3 bases; unmatched bases: 10. This CDR3 comprises 14 residues. Germline CDR1 reads DFQATT; CDR2 reads SNEGSKA (reference sequence). The chain's CDR3 is CSAHRGQVLYEQYF. The CDR3, as DNA: TGCAGTGCCCACAGGGGACAGGTACTCTACGAGCAGTACTTC.

This clonotype appeared many times. V gene TRBV5-1 combines with J gene TRBJ2-2, with D maybe TRBD2 (6 bases). CDR3 size: 15 residues. Germline CDR1 reads SGHRS; CDR2 reads YFSETQ. V was clipped by 6 bases and J by 3 bases, with 15 bases between them. The CDR3 loop is CASKGLMADTGELFF. The CDR3 DNA reads as TGCGCCAGCAAGGGACTGATGGCGGACACCGGGGAGCTGTTTTTT.

In its sample, this clonotype was seen a few times. This chain joins TRBV20-1 and TRBJ1-2, with TRBD1 as a possible D gene (5 bases). V dropped 0 bases and J dropped 7 bases, with 15 bases sitting between them. The germline V gene encodes CDR1 DFQATT and CDR2 SNEGSKA (reference sequence). The CDR3 runs to 14 residues. The CDR3 loop reads CSARDIRDPAGYTF. The CDR3 DNA reads as TGCAGTGCTAGAGACATCCGGGACCCAGCTGGCTACACCTTC.

This clonotype was seen ten or more times. The genes are TRBV20-1 and TRBJ2-1; no clear D. Germline V gives CDR1 DFQATT, CDR2 SNEGSKA (reference sequence). V lost 0 bases and J 4 bases, leaving 10 bases between the germline ends. The CDR3 covers 14 residues. The CDR3 is CSARDRVGYNEQFF. In nucleotides, the CDR3 is TGCAGTGCTAGAGATCGGGTTGGGTACAATGAGCAGTTCTTC.

This clonotype was counted many times. CDR3 region: CASSLAGVRDNEQFF. The DNA for the CDR3 is TGTGCCAGCAGCTTAGCGGGAGTCCGGGACAATGAGCAGTTCTTC. The chain recombines TRBV7-9 with TRBJ2-1, with a possible D match to TRBD2 (5 bases). Trimming took off 0 bases at V and 5 bases at J, with 11 bases between the two ends. This CDR3 spans 15 amino acids. Germline CDR1 and CDR2: SEHNR and FQNEAQ (reference sequence).

J is TRBJ2-1 and V is TRBV4-1, with TRBD1 matching over 11 bases. The CDR3 is 18 residues long. V lost 4 bases, J lost 5 bases, and 13 bases stayed unmatched. Germline CDR1 and CDR2: MGHRA and YSYEKL. The CDR3 DNA sequence: TGCGCCAGCAGCCCCCAACTCCGGACAGGGGGCTTAAACAATGAGCAGTTCTTC. It translates to CASSPQLRTGGLNNEQFF.

This clonotype was observed a few times. The chain combines TRBV7-9 with TRBJ2-7; 7 nucleotides agree with TRBD2. Germline values: CDR1 SEHNR, CDR2 FQNEAQ (reference sequence). The CDR3 is made up of 15 amino acids. J gave up 2 bases and V 5 bases, and 9 bases lay outside the gene matches. In DNA, the CDR3 is TGTGCCAGCAGCGACCTCGGTAGCGGGCCCTACGAGCAGTACTTC. This codes for CASSDLGSGPYEQYF. Drawing the rest from reference TRBV7-9 and TRBJ2-7, the complete variable domain is DTGVSQNPRHKITKRGQNVTFRCDPISEHNRLYWYRQTLGQGPEFLTYFQNEAQLEKSRLLSDRFSAERPKGSFSTLEIQRTEQGDSAMYLCASSDLGSGPYEQYFGPGTRLTVT.

This clonotype was counted between two and nine times. The chain uses TRBV5-8 and TRBJ1-4; the D gene is possibly TRBD1 (5 bases). The V gene's germline CDR1 is SGHTS and CDR2 YDEGEE. The CDR3 consists of 14 residues. V was trimmed by 0 bases and J by 8 bases, leaving 11 bases between them. The CDR3 region is CASSLAGSGEKLFF. The CDR3 DNA is TGTGCCAGCAGCTTGGCAGGGTCGGGAGAAAAACTGTTTTTT. Together with reference TRBV5-8 and TRBJ1-4, the CDR3 gives the full variable domain: EAGVTQSPTHLIKTRGQQATLRCSPISGHTSVYWYQQALGLGLQFLLWYDEGEERNRGNFPPRFSGRQFPNYSSELNVNALELEDSALYLCASSLAGSGEKLFFGSGTQLSVL.

In its sample, this clonotype was seen a few times. The CDR3 DNA reads as TGTGCCACACTACGCGGGACAGGGAACACCGGGGAGCTGTTTTTT. As protein: CATLRGTGNTGELFF. This rearrangement joins TRBV2 to TRBJ2-2, with 8 bases identical to TRBD1. Germline-derived CDR1 and CDR2 are SNHLY and FYNNEI. With V trimmed by 10 bases and J by 1 base, 8 bases remained unmatched. The CDR3 is made up of 15 amino acids.

At least ten counts were recorded for this clonotype. This rearrangement joins TRBV7-9 to TRBJ2-1; D not certain. The V gene's germline CDR1 is SEHNR and CDR2 FQNEAQ (reference sequence). The CDR3 consists of 15 residues. Trimming took off 0 bases at V and 0 bases at J, with 6 bases between the two ends. The CDR3 DNA sequence: TGTGCCAGCAGCTTAGCGGCGAGCTCCTACAATGAGCAGTTCTTC. Protein product: CASSLAASSYNEQFF.

This clonotype has a handful of counts. The V call is TRBV11-2, the J call TRBJ2-7, with TRBD1 matching over 11 bases. Germline loops: CDR1 SGHAT, CDR2 FQNNGV. The trim removed 3 bases at V and 4 bases at J, leaving 5 bases unmatched. This CDR3 is built from 15 residues. CDR3 residues: CASSFEDRGLYEQYF. Written as DNA, the CDR3 is TGTGCCAGCAGCTTCGAGGACAGGGGGCTATACGAGCAGTACTTC.

The table lists this clonotype with a few counts. The chain's CDR3 is CASSPGTGMNTEAFF. DNA of the CDR3: TGCGCCAGCAGCCCGGGGACAGGGATGAACACTGAAGCTTTCTTT. J is TRBJ1-1 and V is TRBV4-3; 9 bases match TRBD1. The CDR3 contains 15 residues. CDR1 and CDR2 (germline): LGHNA, YSLEER. V dropped 4 bases and J dropped 0; count of bases not matched to a gene: 3.

This clonotype came up a few times. The rearrangement joins TRBV12-3 or TRBV12-4 to TRBJ2-1, with 8 nucleotides matching TRBD2. This CDR3 spans 15 amino acids. The V gene end was trimmed by 7 bases and the J gene end by 4 bases; junction bases not matched to a gene: 9. The CDR3 DNA follows: TGTGCCAGCACTCGCCGGGAGGGCGGGTACAATGAGCAGTTCTTC. Its translation is CASTRREGGYNEQFF.

This clonotype was counted only a few times. J is TRBJ1-5 and V is TRBV2; D remains ambiguous. The CDR3 sequence is 17 residues long. Trimming pared 2 bases from V and 0 bases from J, leaving 14 bases between. Germline assignment: CDR1 SNHLY and CDR2 FYNNEI. The CDR3 sequence is CASSESDSVLSNQPQHF. The DNA of the CDR3 is TGTGCCAGCAGTGAATCGGATAGCGTACTTAGCAATCAGCCCCAGCATTTT.